This T cell receptor beta chain stems from a study of shared clonotypes between healthy human individuals (dated by TCRdb to 2019 to 2021). Context from the whole study: The cohort comprised a couple of women and three men aged 18 to 49 years. For each donor, CD4 naive and CD4 memory were each run on three plates, CD8 naive on two plates, and CD8 memory on one plate. To estimate repertoire size and how much clonotype sharing occurs between individuals, the study deeply sequenced the blood TCR repertoires of about five healthy adults. To increase sequencing depth and limit assay-specific biases, TCR repertoire library preparation and sequencing were carried out by different laboratories using diverse techniques. Between about 0.94 and 10 billion PBMCs per donor were obtained by leukapheresis. Overall study results and their limits: Sampling was restricted to blood, and TCR repertoires in tissue are likely to differ from TCR repertoires in blood. Compared with non-shared clonotypes, clonotypes shared by all four sorted-subset donors had higher generation probabilities. Rarefaction of sorted-subset datasets indicated incomplete sequencing despite the large sequencing depth. Pairwise subsampling indicated that sequencing depth was expected to affect the degree of clonotype sharing among donors. About 4.5% of naive CD4, around 3.5% of naive CD8, about 2.1% of memory CD4, and about 0.4% of memory CD8 clonotypes were shared across several donors. Larger estimated clonotype richness was generally found for naive subsets than for memory subsets. The small number of donors limited the genetic and exposure-history diversity represented.

Details on this clone: The antigen this receptor binds is unknown. Per-base quality was not reported, and no clone a single base away is much larger than it. The sample holds other DNA sequences that translate to the same CDR3.

V is reduced by 3 bases and J by 0 bases, leaving a spacing of 5 bases between them. CDR3 length: 13 amino acids, cysteine to phenylalanine. The CDR3 DNA has 39 bases and is translated from base 1. CDR1 and CDR2, per the germline V gene, are KGHSH and LQKENI. Using the deep immunoSEQ assay, TCR CDR3 regions were amplified from genomic DNA by multiplex PCR. Extracted genomic DNA from each cell subset was distributed evenly across all wells of several immunoSEQ 96-well plates, and each plate was treated as a replicate. For sorted subsets, each replicate PCR was loaded with about 200 ng genomic DNA, equivalent to approximately 27,000 T cell genomes. Purified libraries were quantified with a Qubit 3.0 fluorometer, sized on a Bioanalyzer 2100, and re-quantified with the KAPA Library Quantification kit. A separate single-read 150-cycle Illumina NextSeq 550 flow cell was used to sequence each immunoSEQ 96-well plate. The source study handled its data this way. Because the immunoSEQ output held only junctional sequences and lacked quality scores, the filtering could not match the filtering applied to full-length reads. Sequences were annotated with PyIR, a Python wrapper for IgBLAST v1.9, using IMGT germline references to assign V/J genes and CDR3. Reads were filtered out if the reads had weak V/J assignments (E-value above 1e-6), no CDR3, stop codons, out-of-frame junctions, or ambiguous translated residues. V3J clonotypes were defined as sequences sharing the same inferred V gene, J gene, and CDR3 amino acid sequence. The percentage overlap between two repertoires was calculated by dividing the number of shared unique clonotypes by the size of the smaller repertoire. RTK rarefaction, the Chao1 estimator, and Recon v2.1 estimates of unobserved clonotypes were used to assess repertoire richness. OLGA was used to compute generation probabilities for all TCRbeta clonotypes that the gDNA method yielded from a handful of donors. This is the immuneACCESS table as TCRdb keeps it, with only in-frame sequences that have V and J called. A part of the clones is gone; compared with another copy, unresolved V genes explain less than half, and the rest is unexplained. V and J calls and clone size come straight from that table; D and trimming were deduced from the DNA. The sample table shows some 2,500,000 clones, and over 85% are seen once. Approximately 0.37% of the sample lies in the top ten.

Donors were healthy HIV-negative adults with no recently reported acute infections or vaccinations. Every donor was a Caucasian adult residing in Nashville, Tennessee, USA. CD4+ T cells were enriched through magnetic negative selection, after which naive cells were positively selected on CD45RA and the remaining negative fraction served as the memory subset. After blood collection by leukapheresis, PBMCs were isolated using Ficoll-Histopaque density gradient centrifugation and then cryopreserved in the vapor phase of liquid nitrogen. Analytical flow cytometry was used to check the purity and quantity of each magnetically sorted T cell population. From each sorted fraction, genomic DNA was isolated and quantified by UV absorbance on a Nanodrop 2000c.

This chain joins TRBV18 to TRBJ2-5, with no D gene named confidently. Sequencing was carried out using naive CD4+ T cells from PBMCs. According to the study, the label for this sample's cell subset or site signals: CD45RA+ positively selected. The source of this sequence is a man aged 18 to 29 in good health. Some clones in this sample may be carry-over from other donors' samples. In nucleotide form, the sequence is TGTGCCAGCTCACCCAATTACCAAGAGACCCAGTACTTC. This yields the protein CASSPNYQETQYF. Reference TRBV18 and TRBJ2-5 genes cover what lies past the CDR3, so the full variable domain is NAGVMQNPRHLVRRRGQEARLRCSPMKGHSHVYWYRQLPEEGLKFMVYLQKENIIDESGMPKERFSAEFPKEGPSILRIQQVVRGDSAAYFCASSPNYQETQYFGPGTRLLVL.